This T cell receptor (beta chain) comes out of a study of cytomegalovirus exposure and HLA in healthy donors. In the PCR, 60 Vbeta and 13 Jbeta primers were used. Sequencing used immunoSEQ multiplex PCR; TCRdb keeps in-frame clones, though not all of them. The sample holds some 140,000 clones, less than 80% seen once. The study's findings and limits: TRBV6-2, TRBV6-3 and some other V segments were unresolvable in 87-base-pair reads. Analyzed later, association rates of TCRs varied across HLA loci, with DRB1 most and HLA-C fewest. Researchers reported in a later analysis that a missense DCLRE1C variant was tied to TCR beta V- and J-gene trimming. In an earlier analysis, in around 590 donors, most V segments appeared productive either ~90% or ~30% of the time.

CDR3 length equals 12 residues. Germline V CDR1 and CDR2: SEHNR, FQNEAQ (reference sequence). Of note for this clone: Its antigen is not identified. A junction boundary mismatches the germline segment, possibly from a read error.

The TCR was taken from a female donor in good health and CMV-seropositive. This chain connects TRBV7-9 to TRBJ1-6; 10 positions match TRBD1. Sequencing was done on a sample of PBMCs. The CDR3 loop is CASSSREGTGDF. The CDR3, as DNA: TGTGCCAGCAGCTCCCGGGAGGGGACAGGGGACTTT. Drawing the rest from reference TRBV7-9 and TRBJ1-6, the complete variable domain is DTGVSQNPRHKITKRGQNVTFRCDPISEHNRLYWYRQTLGQGPEFLTYFQNEAQLEKSRLLSDRFSAERPKGSFSTLEIQRTEQGDSAMYLCASSSREGTGDFGNGTRLTVT.